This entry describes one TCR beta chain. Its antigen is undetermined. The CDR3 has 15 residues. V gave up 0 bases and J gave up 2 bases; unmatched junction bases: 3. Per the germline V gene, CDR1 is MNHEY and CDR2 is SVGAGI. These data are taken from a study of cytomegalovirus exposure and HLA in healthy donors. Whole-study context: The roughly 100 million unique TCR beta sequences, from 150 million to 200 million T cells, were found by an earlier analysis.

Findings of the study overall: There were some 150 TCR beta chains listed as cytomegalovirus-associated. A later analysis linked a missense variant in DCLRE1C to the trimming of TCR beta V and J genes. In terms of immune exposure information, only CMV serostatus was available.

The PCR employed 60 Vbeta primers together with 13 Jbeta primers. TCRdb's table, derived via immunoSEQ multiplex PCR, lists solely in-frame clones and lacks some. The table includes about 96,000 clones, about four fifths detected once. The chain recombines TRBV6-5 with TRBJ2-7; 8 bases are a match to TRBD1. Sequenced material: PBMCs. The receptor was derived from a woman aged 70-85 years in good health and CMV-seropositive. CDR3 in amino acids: CASSYSNRGAYEQYF. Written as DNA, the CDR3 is TGTGCCAGCAGTTACTCGAACAGGGGGGCCTACGAGCAGTACTTC.